In its sample, the clone carrying this T cell receptor (beta chain) was seen many times. CDR3 regions were amplified by Arm-PCR using iRepertoire HTBI primers to build TCR beta libraries. In the original processing: Analysis of the samples identified roughly 62 TRBV and 15 or so TRBJ segments. TCRdb re-called the multiplex PCR reads through MiXCR, storing one row per CDR3 protein. The V and J calls come from TCRdb's annotation, not from the publication. The data show about 470,000 distinct CDR3 sequences, around 21% seen once. This CDR3 has 14 residues. The V end lost 6 bases, the J end lost 6 bases, and 17 bases lay between the germline ends. Per germline, CDR1 MDHEN and CDR2 SYDVKM. These data belong to a study of regulatory T cells in long-lasting Graves disease. Time point of the sample: persistent/refractory GD, antithyroid drugs over 5 years with positive TRAb. PBMC RNA served as the TCR library source.

The rearrangement links TRBV28 to TRBJ1-2, with a tentative D call TRBD1 (5 bases). The starting material was peripheral blood mononuclear cells (PBMCs), obtained when the disease was refractory, from a patient treated with antithyroid drugs. This receptor was identified in a female donor with Graves disease. CDR3 region: CASSLLWGRDGYTF. The DNA of the CDR3 is TGTGCCAGCAGCCTCCTCTGGGGGAGAGATGGCTACACCTTC.